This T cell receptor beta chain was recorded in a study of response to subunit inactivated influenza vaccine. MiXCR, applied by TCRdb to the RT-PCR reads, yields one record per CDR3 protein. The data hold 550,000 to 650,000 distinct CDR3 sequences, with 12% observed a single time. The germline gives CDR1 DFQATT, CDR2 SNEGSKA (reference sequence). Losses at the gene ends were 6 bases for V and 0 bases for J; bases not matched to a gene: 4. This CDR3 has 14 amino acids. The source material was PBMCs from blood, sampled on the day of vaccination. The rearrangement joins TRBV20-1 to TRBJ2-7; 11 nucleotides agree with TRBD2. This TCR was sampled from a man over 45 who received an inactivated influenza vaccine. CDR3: CSAISGRASYEQYF. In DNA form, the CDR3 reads TGCAGTGCAATTAGCGGGAGGGCCTCCTACGAGCAGTACTTC.